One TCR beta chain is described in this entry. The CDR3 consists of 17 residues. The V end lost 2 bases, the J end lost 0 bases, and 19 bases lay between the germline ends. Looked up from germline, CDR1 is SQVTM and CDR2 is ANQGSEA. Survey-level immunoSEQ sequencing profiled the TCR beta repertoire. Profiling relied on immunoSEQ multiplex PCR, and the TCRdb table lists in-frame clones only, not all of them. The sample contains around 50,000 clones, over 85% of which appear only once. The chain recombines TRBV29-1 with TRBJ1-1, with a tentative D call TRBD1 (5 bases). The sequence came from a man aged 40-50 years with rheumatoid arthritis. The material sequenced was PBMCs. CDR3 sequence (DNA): TGCAGCGTTGAATTGAACAGGAATCCTTTCATGAACACTGAAGCTTTCTTT. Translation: CSVELNRNPFMNTEAFF.